These 20 T cell receptor beta chains share one sample of origin, sequenced in a study of blood T cell repertoires in COVID-19. Repertoires were generated with immunoSEQ multiplex PCR, while TCRdb's copy carries only in-frame clones and drops some. The sample lists approximately 400,000 clones, 83% occurring once. Sequencing was performed on PBMCs or T cells enriched from blood (not recorded which). The receptors stem from a woman between 50 and 59 years old who had recovered from COVID-19.

This rearrangement joins TRBV7-2 to TRBJ2-2; TRBD1 aligns across 7 bases. This CDR3 is 15 amino acids long. With V trimmed by 5 bases and J by 4 bases, 7 bases remained unmatched. CDR1 is SGHTA, CDR2 FQGNSA, per germline. In DNA, the CDR3 is TGTGCCAGCAGCGTAGGACAGGCCGGCACCGGGGAGCTGTTTTTT. The encoded protein is CASSVGQAGTGELFF.

The rearrangement links TRBV5-5 to TRBJ1-1, with D maybe TRBD1 (5 bases). Looked up from germline, CDR1 is SGHKS and CDR2 is YYEKEE (reference sequence). The CDR3 sequence is 14 residues long. The V end lost 0 bases, the J end lost 2 bases, and 8 bases lay between the germline ends. In DNA form, the CDR3 reads TGTGCCAGCAGCTTGGGACAGATTAACACTGAAGCTTTCTTT. This codes for CASSLGQINTEAFF.

A few counts support this clone. The CDR3 DNA sequence: TGCAGCGGTTCTGGGGGGACCTCCTACGAGCAGTACTTC. It encodes CSGSGGTSYEQYF. The V gene is TRBV29-1, the J gene TRBJ2-7, with a weak D call TRBD2 (6 bases). The V end lost 7 bases, the J end lost 0 bases, and 13 bases lay between the germline ends. Germline CDR1 reads SQVTM; CDR2 reads ANQGSEA. CDR3 length equals 13 residues.

The rearrangement joins TRBV30 to TRBJ1-1, with D possibly being TRBD1 (6 bases). V was clipped by 5 bases and J by 1 base, with 14 bases between them. From germline, CDR1 is GTSNPN and CDR2 SVGIG (reference sequence). The CDR3 sequence is 14 residues long. The CDR3 DNA follows: TGTGCCTGGGTTAGACGGGACAAGAACACTGAAGCTTTCTTT. This translates into CAWVRRDKNTEAFF.

This clone turned up a few times. The chain links TRBV27 to TRBJ2-1, with 7 bases matching TRBD2. Germline trimming cut 8 bases from V and 7 bases from J; bases unmatched to any gene: 14. Germline V gene data show CDR1 as MNHEY and CDR2 as SMNVEV (reference sequence). The CDR3 sequence is 15 residues long. The DNA of the CDR3 is TGTGCCAGCGGCATTCGGGGGGTTCGAGCTAATGAGCAGTTCTTC. It codes for CASGIRGVRANEQFF.

The V and J genes are TRBV5-1 and TRBJ2-1, with 7 bases that match TRBD2. The CDR3 length is 16 residues. Trimming removed 0 bases from V and 2 bases from J; junction bases left unmatched: 5. CDR1 is SGHRS and CDR2 is YFSETQ in the germline V gene. CDR3 loop: CASSLESGVPYNEQFF. The CDR3 coding sequence is TGCGCCAGCAGCTTGGAGAGCGGGGTCCCCTACAATGAGCAGTTCTTC.

V usage is TRBV7-3 and J usage is TRBJ2-1; 13 bases match TRBD2. Germline lookup yields CDR1 SGHTA and CDR2 FQGTGA. With 8 bases clipped from V and 8 bases from J, the junction kept 0 bases outside the gene matches. This CDR3 is built from 12 residues. Written as DNA, the CDR3 is TGTGCCAGCGGACTAGCGGGGGATGAGCAGTTCTTC. Translated: CASGLAGDEQFF.

This sequence joins TRBV10-3 and TRBJ1-2, with D hard to call. V dropped 3 bases and J dropped 4 bases, with 9 bases sitting between them. The CDR3 totals 13 residues. Per the germline V gene, CDR1 is ENHRY and CDR2 is SYGVKD. The CDR3 loop is CAISDSVLYGYTF. The CDR3 region has the DNA TGTGCCATCAGTGACTCTGTCCTCTATGGCTACACCTTC.

The chain couples TRBV29-1 to TRBJ1-1, with 7 bases matching TRBD1. CDR1 is SQVTM and CDR2 is ANQGSEA in the germline V gene. With 6 bases clipped from V and 1 base from J, the junction kept 2 bases outside the gene matches. This CDR3 contains 12 residues. CDR3: CSVDRANTEAFF. The DNA for the CDR3 is TGCAGCGTCGACAGGGCGAACACTGAAGCTTTCTTT.

The chain joins TRBV6-2 or TRBV6-3 to TRBJ1-2, with TRBD1 matching over 7 bases. Germline V gene data show CDR1 as MNHEY and CDR2 as SVGEGT. The CDR3 covers 15 residues. The trim removed 6 bases at V and 4 bases at J, leaving 11 bases unmatched. CDR3: CASSRLDRETYGYTF. In nucleotides, the CDR3 is TGTGCCAGCAGCCGCCTCGACAGGGAGACCTATGGCTACACCTTC.

CDR3 loop: CATDFGGLVNTEAFF. The CDR3 nucleotides read TGTGCCACGGATTTCGGGGGGCTCGTGAACACTGAAGCTTTCTTT. The rearrangement joins TRBV2 to TRBJ1-1; a possible D gene is TRBD1 (6 bases). V shed 10 bases and J shed 0 bases, with 18 bases lying between them. CDR3 length: 15 residues. Germline V gene data show CDR1 as SNHLY and CDR2 as FYNNEI.

This clone was found a few times. The chain uses TRBV5-6 and TRBJ1-2; D ambiguous. Germline V gene data show CDR1 as SGHDT and CDR2 as YYEEEE. V was cut by 5 bases and J by 4 bases, with 18 bases left in between. The CDR3 loop spans 15 amino acids. The DNA of the CDR3 is TGTGCCAGCAGGCCCCCTTTGGAGGTTGGCTATGGCTACACCTTC. Its translation is CASRPPLEVGYGYTF.

The chain joins TRBV7-2 to TRBJ2-2; D is unresolved. The V and J ends lost 1 base and 4 bases respectively, with 13 bases between them. This CDR3 has 16 residues. CDR1 and CDR2 from the germline V gene are SGHTA and FQGNSA. The CDR3 loop is CASSLVPGGFTGELFF. CDR3 DNA: TGTGCCAGCAGCTTAGTGCCGGGTGGTTTCACCGGGGAGCTGTTTTTT.

The genes are TRBV9 and TRBJ2-6; no clear D. Germline V gives CDR1 SGDLS, CDR2 YYNGEE. Trimming pared 0 bases from V and 2 bases from J, leaving 3 bases between. The CDR3 covers 14 residues. The CDR3 region is CASSVGPGANVLTF. CDR3 bases: TGTGCCAGCAGCGTAGGGCCTGGGGCCAACGTCCTGACTTTC.

This clone was found once. This chain connects TRBV14 to TRBJ1-1; TRBD1 matches 7 bases. The CDR3 sequence is 14 residues long. Germline assignment: CDR1 SGHDN and CDR2 FVKESK. With V trimmed by 6 bases and J by 6 bases, 10 bases remained unmatched. CDR3 sequence (DNA): TGTGCCAGCAGGTCATCAGGGGGTGCCGCTGAAGCTTTCTTT. Its protein is CASRSSGGAAEAFF.

In this sample, this clone turned up a few times. The CDR3 spells CSASVGTVTEKLFF. The CDR3 DNA reads as TGCAGTGCTAGTGTAGGGACAGTAACCGAAAAACTGTTTTTT. The chain is built from TRBV20-1 and TRBJ1-4; 7 positions match TRBD1. The junction had 9 bases not matched to a gene; V was cut back by 3 bases and J by 8 bases. Germline V gene sequence: CDR1 DFQATT, CDR2 SNEGSKA (reference sequence). The CDR3 loop spans 14 amino acids.

The rearrangement links TRBV5-1 to TRBJ1-5; TRBD1 matches at 10 bases. Germline CDR1 and CDR2: SGHRS and YFSETQ. The CDR3 has 15 residues. Germline trimming cut 4 bases from V and 1 base from J; bases unmatched to any gene: 2. In DNA, the CDR3 is TGCGCCAGCAGCCCGACAGGGGGCAGCAATCAGCCCCAGCATTTT. The encoded protein is CASSPTGGSNQPQHF.

The chain links TRBV18 to TRBJ1-1; D is uncertain. The CDR3 totals 14 residues. Germline V CDR1 and CDR2: KGHSH, LQKENI. V lost 3 bases and J 1 base, leaving 9 bases between the germline ends. CDR3 DNA sequence: TGTGCCAGCTCACCCTACGAGGAGAACACTGAAGCTTTCTTT. Translation gives CASSPYEENTEAFF. The whole variable domain, remainder taken from reference TRBV18 and TRBJ1-1, is NAGVMQNPRHLVRRRGQEARLRCSPMKGHSHVYWYRQLPEEGLKFMVYLQKENIIDESGMPKERFSAEFPKEGPSILRIQQVVRGDSAAYFCASSPYEENTEAFFGQGTRLTVV.

The V gene is TRBV7-2, the J gene TRBJ1-1; D not resolved. This CDR3 is built from 15 residues. Germline CDR1 SGHTA, CDR2 FQGNSA. The V gene lost 1 base and the J gene lost 4 bases, with 13 bases spanning the gap. CDR3 DNA sequence: TGTGCCAGCAGCTTAGATCGGGGAGTCGGCACTGAAGCTTTCTTT. It is translated as CASSLDRGVGTEAFF.

The V and J genes are TRBV24-1 and TRBJ1-3; D may be TRBD1 (5 bases). Trimming took 2 bases from V and 0 from J, leaving 13 bases between them. Germline V gene data show CDR1 as KGHDR and CDR2 as SFDVKD. The CDR3 is 17 amino acids. In DNA form, the CDR3 reads TGTGCCACCAGTGATTGGGGCAGCCTGAGCTCTGGAAACACCATATATTTT. Its protein is CATSDWGSLSSGNTIYF.